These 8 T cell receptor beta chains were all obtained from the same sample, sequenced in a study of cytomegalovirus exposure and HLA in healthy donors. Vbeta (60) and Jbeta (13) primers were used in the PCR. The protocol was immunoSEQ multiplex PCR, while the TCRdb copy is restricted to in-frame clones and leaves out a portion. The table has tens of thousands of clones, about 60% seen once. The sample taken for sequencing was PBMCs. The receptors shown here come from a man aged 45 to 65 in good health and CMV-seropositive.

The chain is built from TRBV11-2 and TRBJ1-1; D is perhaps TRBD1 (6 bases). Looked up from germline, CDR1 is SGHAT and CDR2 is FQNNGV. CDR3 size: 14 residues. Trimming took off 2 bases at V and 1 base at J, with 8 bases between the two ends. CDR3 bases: TGTGCCAGCAGCTTAAGGGGGAAGAACACTGAAGCTTTCTTT. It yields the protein CASSLRGKNTEAFF.

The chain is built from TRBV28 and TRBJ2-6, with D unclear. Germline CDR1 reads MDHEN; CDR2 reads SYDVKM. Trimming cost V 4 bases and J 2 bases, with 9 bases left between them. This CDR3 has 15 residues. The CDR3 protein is CASSSRLPGANVLTF. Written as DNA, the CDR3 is TGTGCCAGCAGTTCTCGACTCCCTGGGGCCAACGTCCTGACTTTC.

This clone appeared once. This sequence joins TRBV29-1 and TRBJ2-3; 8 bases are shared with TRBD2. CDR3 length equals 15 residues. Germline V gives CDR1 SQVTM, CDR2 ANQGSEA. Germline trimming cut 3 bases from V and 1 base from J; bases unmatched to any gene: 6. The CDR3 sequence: CSVDPPAGGTDTQYF. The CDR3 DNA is TGCAGCGTTGATCCCCCAGCGGGAGGCACAGATACGCAGTATTTT.

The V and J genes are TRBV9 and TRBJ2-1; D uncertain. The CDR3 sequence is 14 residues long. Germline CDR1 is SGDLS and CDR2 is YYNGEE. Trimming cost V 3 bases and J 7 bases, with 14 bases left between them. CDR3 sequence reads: CASSGDSGPNEQFF. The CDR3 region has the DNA TGTGCCAGCAGCGGAGATTCTGGGCCAAATGAGCAGTTCTTC. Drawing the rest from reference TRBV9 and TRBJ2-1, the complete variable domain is DSGVTQTPKHLITATGQRVTLRCSPRSGDLSVYWYQQSLDQGLQFLIQYYNGEERAKGNILERFSAQQFPDLHSELNLSSLELGDSALYFCASSGDSGPNEQFFGPGTRLTVL.

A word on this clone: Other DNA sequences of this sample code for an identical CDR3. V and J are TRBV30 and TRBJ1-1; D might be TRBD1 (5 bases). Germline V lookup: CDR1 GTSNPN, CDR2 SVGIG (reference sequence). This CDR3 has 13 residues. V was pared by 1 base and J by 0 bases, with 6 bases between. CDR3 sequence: CAWSGQLNTEAFF. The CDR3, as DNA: TGTGCCTGGAGTGGACAGTTGAACACTGAAGCTTTCTTT.

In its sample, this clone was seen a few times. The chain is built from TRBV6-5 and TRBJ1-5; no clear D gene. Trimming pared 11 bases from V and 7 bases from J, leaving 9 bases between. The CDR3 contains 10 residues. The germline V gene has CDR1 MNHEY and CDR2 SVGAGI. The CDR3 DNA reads TGTGCCCCCTCCCTCCAGCCCCAGCATTTT. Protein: CAPSLQPQHF.

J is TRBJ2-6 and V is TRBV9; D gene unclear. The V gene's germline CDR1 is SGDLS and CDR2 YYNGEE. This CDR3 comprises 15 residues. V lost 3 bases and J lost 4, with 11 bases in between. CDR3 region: CASSGQVTGANVLTF. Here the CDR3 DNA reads TGTGCCAGCAGCGGGCAAGTTACAGGGGCCAACGTCCTGACTTTC.

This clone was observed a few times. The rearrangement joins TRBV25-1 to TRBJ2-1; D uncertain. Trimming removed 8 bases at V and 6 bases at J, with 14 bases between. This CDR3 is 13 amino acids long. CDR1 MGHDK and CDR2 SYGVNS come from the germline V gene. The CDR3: CASLTVFGNEQFF. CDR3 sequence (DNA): TGTGCCAGCCTGACTGTTTTCGGCAATGAGCAGTTCTTC.